A selection of T cell receptor beta chains follows, all from one sample in a study of long-term antiretroviral therapy in people with HIV. This table comes from immunoSEQ multiplex PCR, and its TCRdb copy is limited to in-frame clones, with some not included. This table holds around 19,000 clones, around 87% found once. Material: unsorted PBMCs, obtained about 2.7 years after starting antiretroviral therapy. These receptors were collected from a woman aged 50 to 60 with HIV. Each CDR3 is given with its conserved first and last residue. A D gene is named only where the DNA matches it firmly. Part of the rows lack a size; the others show once, few, many or a class for expanded clones.

V	J	size	D	DNA	CDR3
TRBV27	TRBJ2-1	NA	NA	TGTGCCAGCAGTTTAAGTCATCCGGCTTACAATGAGCAGTTCTTC	CASSLSHPAYNEQFF
TRBV7-2	TRBJ2-2	NA	NA	TGTGCCAGCAGCTTCGTCGACGGAAGCACCGGGGAGCTGTTTTTT	CASSFVDGSTGELFF
TRBV21-1	TRBJ1-2	NA	NA	TGTGCCAGCAGCCCGGACAGAGAAGGGTGGCTACAGTGGGGTGGCTACACCTTC	CASSPDREGWLQWGGYTF
TRBV28	TRBJ2-3	NA	TRBD2	TGTGCCAGCAGGCTCGGGACTAGCGGCAGCACAGATACGCAGTATTTT	CASRLGTSGSTDTQYF
TRBV4-1	TRBJ2-7	once	NA	TGCGCCAGCAGCCAAGAAGGTGGCGCCTATGGGGAGCAGTACTTC	CASSQEGGAYGEQYF
TRBV28	TRBJ1-5	NA	NA	TGTGCCAGCAGGGACTCGGGACAACCGGCAAAGAAGCCCCAGCATTTT	CASRDSGQPAKKPQHF
TRBV28	TRBJ2-7	NA	NA	TGTGCCAGCAGTTCCGGGACCGGGTTCGCCTACGAGCAGTACTTC	CASSSGTGFAYEQYF
TRBV6-4	TRBJ1-5	once	NA	TGTGCCAGCAGAGATCAGCCCCAGCATTTT	CASRDQPQHF
TRBV27	TRBJ1-3	NA	NA	TGTGCCAGCAGTTCCCTTCCGACAGCCGGAAACACCATATATTTT	CASSSLPTAGNTIYF
TRBV9	TRBJ1-2	NA	NA	TGTGCCAGCAGCGAGGGGAGCCCAAGATGGGACTATGGCTACACCTTC	CASSEGSPRWDYGYTF
TRBV19	TRBJ2-7	NA	NA	TGTGCCAGTACAGAACCTCTCCTCGAGCAGTACTTC	CASTEPLLEQYF
TRBV6-6	TRBJ1-1	NA	NA	TGTGCCAGCAGTCACGAGGGGGTCGGCACTGAAGCTTTCTTT	CASSHEGVGTEAFF
TRBV19	TRBJ2-3	NA	TRBD2	TGTGCCAGTAGTACCCTAGCGGGGGTGGTAGATACGCAGTATTTT	CASSTLAGVVDTQYF
TRBV11-2	TRBJ2-2	NA	TRBD1	TGTGCCAGCAGCCAGAACAGGGGTAACACCGGGGAGCTGTTTTTT	CASSQNRGNTGELFF
TRBV5-1	TRBJ2-7	once	NA	TGCGCCAGACCAGCCCCCGGTGGCTTC	CARPAPGGF
TRBV5-1	TRBJ1-1	NA	NA	TGCGCCAGCAGCTTGGATTTGGGGATGAACACTGAAGCTTTCTTT	CASSLDLGMNTEAFF
TRBV6-1	TRBJ2-7	few	TRBD1	TGTGCCAGCGGGCAGGACAGGGTGCCCTCCTACGAGCAGTACTTC	CASGQDRVPSYEQYF
TRBV2	TRBJ2-6	NA	NA	TGTGCCAGCAGTGCGGAGGGCCTAAACACTGGGGCCAACGTCCTGACTTTC	CASSAEGLNTGANVLTF
TRBV7-2	TRBJ1-5	NA	NA	TGTGCCAGCAGCTGGGACTCCTCTGAGCAACAGCCCCAGCATTTT	CASSWDSSEQQPQHF
TRBV9	TRBJ1-1	once	NA	TGTGCCAGCAGCCCTCGGTCAAGCCTGAACACTGAAGCTTTCTTT	CASSPRSSLNTEAFF